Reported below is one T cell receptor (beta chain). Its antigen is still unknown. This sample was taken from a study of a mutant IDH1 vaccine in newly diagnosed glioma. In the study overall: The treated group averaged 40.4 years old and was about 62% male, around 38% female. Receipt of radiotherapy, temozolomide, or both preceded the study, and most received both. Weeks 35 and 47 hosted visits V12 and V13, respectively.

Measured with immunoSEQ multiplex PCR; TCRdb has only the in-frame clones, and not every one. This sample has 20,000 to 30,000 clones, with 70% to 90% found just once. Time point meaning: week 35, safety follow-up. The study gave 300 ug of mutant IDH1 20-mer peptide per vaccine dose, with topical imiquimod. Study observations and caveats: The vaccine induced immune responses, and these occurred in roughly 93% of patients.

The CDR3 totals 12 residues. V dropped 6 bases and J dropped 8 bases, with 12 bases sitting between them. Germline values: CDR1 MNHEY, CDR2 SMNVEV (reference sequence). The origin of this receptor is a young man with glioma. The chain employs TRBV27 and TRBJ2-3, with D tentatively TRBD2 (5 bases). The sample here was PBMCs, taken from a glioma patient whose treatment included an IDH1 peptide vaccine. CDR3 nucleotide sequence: TGTGCCAGCAGCATCGAGGGTATTACGCAGTATTTT. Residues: CASSIEGITQYF.